The rows below give T cell receptor beta chains drawn from one sample of a study of blood T cells in healthy people across ages. TCRdb called the 5' RACE reads again in MiXCR, with one record for every CDR3 protein. The sample gives 900,000 to 950,000 distinct CDR3 sequences, 25% to 35% of which show up once; about a tenth is in the top ten. The same sample was also used in a study of T cells of mothers and their children.

The sequencing sample was made of blood. These receptors were obtained from a woman aged 40 to 55 in good health. The CDR3 runs from the conserved cysteine through the conserved F or W. The D gene is left open where the match is weak. For some rows the clone size is stated as once, few or many, or as a class when expanded; others skip it.

abundance	v_gene	j_gene	d_gene	CDR3nt	CDR3aa
.	TRBV19	TRBJ1-6	TRBD1	TGTGCCACCCGGGACAGGGAAGATTCACCCCTCCACTTT	CATRDREDSPLHF
many	TRBV20-1	TRBJ2-1	.	TGCAGTGCTAGGGGGCCCACTAGCTCCTACAATGAGCAGTTCTTC	CSARGPTSSYNEQFF
few	TRBV4-1	TRBJ2-3	.	TGCGCCAGCAGTACGAACTCCCGTATACCCACAGATACGCAGTATTTT	CASSTNSRIPTDTQYF
few	TRBV4-1	TRBJ1-6	TRBD1	TGCGCCAGCAGCTTAACCGGGACAGAGAGTAGTTCACCCCTCCACTTT	CASSLTGTESSSPLHF
few	TRBV20-1	TRBJ2-7	.	TGCAGTGCTGGCGGGCGGGGTTCTCCCTACGAGCAGTACTTC	CSAGGRGSPYEQYF
.	TRBV5-1	TRBJ2-1	.	TGCGCCAGCAGCTCCCTGCAACTAGGGTCCTACAATGAGCAGTTCTTC	CASSSLQLGSYNEQFF
.	TRBV28	TRBJ2-7	TRBD1	TGTGCCAGCAGGCCGGACAGGAACTCCTACGAGCAGTACTTC	CASRPDRNSYEQYF
few	TRBV5-6	TRBJ2-6	.	TGTGCCAGCAGCTCTGAGGTGGCCTCAGGGGCCAACGTCCTGACTTTC	CASSSEVASGANVLTF
.	TRBV6-5	TRBJ1-4	.	TGTGCCAGCAGTTACTCCCGGGGGCACGAAAAACTGTTTTTT	CASSYSRGHEKLFF
few	TRBV7-9	TRBJ1-5	.	TGTGCCAGCAGCGACGGAGTCCTCGGGAATCAGCCCCAGCATTTT	CASSDGVLGNQPQHF
.	TRBV20-1	TRBJ1-1	TRBD1	TGCAGTGCTGCCAGGACAGGGGGCTTTGACACTGAAGCTTTCTTT	CSAARTGGFDTEAFF
.	TRBV7-8	TRBJ2-1	.	TGTGCCAGCAGCGGACCGGCAGGGGATTCCTACAATGAGCAGTTCTTC	CASSGPAGDSYNEQFF
.	TRBV29-1	TRBJ2-5	TRBD1	TGCTGCGTTGGGGTAGACAGGGGTGGAAAGACCCAGTACTTC	CCVGVDRGGKTQYF
.	TRBV2	TRBJ2-5	TRBD2	TGTGCCAGCAGTGAAGGCCGGAAGCGGGGGGGCCTCTATCAAGAGACCCAGTACTTC	CASSEGRKRGGLYQETQYF
.	TRBV9	TRBJ1-2	TRBD1	TGTGCCAGCAGCGTAGGGACAGGGGGTTTCTATGGCTACACCTTC	CASSVGTGGFYGYTF
few	TRBV28	TRBJ1-2	TRBD1	TGTGCCAGCAGTTTGGTGGGACAGGGATGGGGGGGCTATGGCTACACCTTC	CASSLVGQGWGGYGYTF
many	TRBV4-2	TRBJ1-2	TRBD1	TGTGCCAGCAGCCAAGGGGACAGAAAGAACTATGGCTACACCTTC	CASSQGDRKNYGYTF
.	TRBV20-1	TRBJ2-7	.	TGCAGTGCGGACGGTAGGTTTTCCTACGAGCAGTACTTC	CSADGRFSYEQYF
many	TRBV13	TRBJ1-1	TRBD1	TGTGCCAGCAGCTCGACCGGGACAGGGGGAACTGAAGCTTTCTTT	CASSSTGTGGTEAFF
few	TRBV2	TRBJ2-5	.	TGTGCCAGCAGTACCGAAGGGGAGACCCAGTACTTC	CASSTEGETQYF
many	TRBV5-6	TRBJ2-7	TRBD2	TGTGCCAGCAGCCCTGCGGGAGAGAACGAGCAGTACTTC	CASSPAGENEQYF
.	TRBV20-1	TRBJ2-1	TRBD1	TGCAGTGCTGGTGGGACAGGATACAATGAGCAGTTCTTC	CSAGGTGYNEQFF
.	TRBV7-3	TRBJ2-3	TRBD1	TGTGCCAGCAGCTTCCGGGGACAGAGCACAGATACGCAGTATTTT	CASSFRGQSTDTQYF
few	TRBV28	TRBJ1-2	.	TGTGCCAGCAGTCCCCAGACCCTAGCGGGCTATGGCTACACCTTC	CASSPQTLAGYGYTF
few	TRBV20-1	TRBJ2-4	TRBD2	TGCAGTGCGCCTACTAGCGGGGGACAAAACATTCAGTACTTC	CSAPTSGGQNIQYF
many	TRBV29-1	TRBJ2-7	TRBD1	TGCAGCGTTGCAGGGGGCCGGGAGCAGTACTTC	CSVAGGREQYF
.	TRBV28	TRBJ1-3	.	.	CVSSTSTAPRDTIYF
once	TRBV29-1	TRBJ1-4	TRBD1	TGCAGCGTCGCACAGGGGGCGACTAATGAAAAACTGTTTTTT	CSVAQGATNEKLFF
many	TRBV6-5	TRBJ2-7	TRBD2	TGTGCCAGCAGTCATCAGGGACTAGCGATGGGCTACGAGCAGTACTTC	CASSHQGLAMGYEQYF
.	TRBV9	TRBJ1-1	.	TGTGCCAGCAGCGTAGGTGGGACGGTGAACACTGAAGCTTTCTTT	CASSVGGTVNTEAFF
.	TRBV5-1	TRBJ2-3	.	TGCGCCAGCAGCTTCCGTCTGGAATCCACAGATACGCAGTATTTT	CASSFRLESTDTQYF
.	TRBV5-1	TRBJ1-1	TRBD1	TGCGCCAGCGCAGGTGGCAGGGGGCGAGCTGAAGCTTTCTTT	CASAGGRGRAEAFF
many	TRBV20-1	TRBJ2-7	TRBD2	TGCAGTGCTAGATCCGTAACTAGCGGGACCTACGAGCAGTACTTC	CSARSVTSGTYEQYF
.	TRBV10-3	TRBJ2-3	TRBD2	TGTGCCATCAGTGAGCGTTCGGGGGGAGATCAAGATACGCAGTATTTT	CAISERSGGDQDTQYF
once	TRBV28	TRBJ2-3	TRBD2	TGTGCCAGCAGTGCCGGGGTAGCGGGGCAGGTAGATACGCAGTATTTT	CASSAGVAGQVDTQYF
few	TRBV20-1	TRBJ2-7	.	TGCAGTGCAACCCGGGGGACCGATACCTACTACGAGCAGTACTTC	CSATRGTDTYYEQYF
.	TRBV29-1	TRBJ2-1	.	TGCAGCGCGACTGCGCACAATGAGCAGTTCTTC	CSATAHNEQFF
few	TRBV27	TRBJ2-5	.	TGTGCCAGCAGCTCTAACAACAGGGAGGTAGAGACCCAGTACTTC	CASSSNNREVETQYF
few	TRBV7-2	TRBJ1-2	.	TGTGCCAGCAGCCAAGGACGGAACTATGGCTACACCTTC	CASSQGRNYGYTF
.	TRBV20-1	TRBJ2-7	.	TGCAGTGCTAGAGAGGGACAACAGTACAATGAGCAGTACTTC	CSAREGQQYNEQYF
few	TRBV4-2	TRBJ1-2	TRBD1	TGTGCCAGCAGCCAGGAGGACAGGGGAAGTGGCTACACCTTC	CASSQEDRGSGYTF
few	TRBV5-5	TRBJ2-7	.	TGTGCCAGCAGCTTGGTGAGGTGGAGGGGGGGCCCGGACGAGCAGTACTTC	CASSLVRWRGGPDEQYF
many	TRBV9	TRBJ2-1	.	TGTGCCAGCAGCGTAGCTTTCGAGGGCTACAATGAGCAGTTCTTC	CASSVAFEGYNEQFF
many	TRBV6-2/TRBV6-3	TRBJ2-7	.	TGTGCCAGCAGTTACTCGAAGCCGTCCTACGAGCAGTACTTC	CASSYSKPSYEQYF
few	TRBV5-5	TRBJ1-2	.	TGTGCCAGCACGGAACAGGGCTATGGCTACACCTTC	CASTEQGYGYTF
.	TRBV18	TRBJ2-5	.	TGTGCCAGCTCCCCAACCGGGGGTAGGAGGCAAGAGACCCAGTACTTC	CASSPTGGRRQETQYF
once	TRBV28	TRBJ2-4	.	TGTGCCAGCAGTGCCTCTGGCGTCGTACAAGAGCCCCAGTACTTC	CASSASGVVQEPQYF
.	TRBV10-3	TRBJ1-1	.	TGTGCCATCCGAGGGGCAAGACAGTGGTCGAACACTGAAGCTTTCTTT	CAIRGARQWSNTEAFF
.	TRBV5-1	TRBJ2-6	.	TGCGCCAGCAGCAGTAGCGGTCTTTTTGGGGCCAACGTCCTGACTTTC	CASSSSGLFGANVLTF
many	TRBV24-1	TRBJ2-7	TRBD1	TGTGCCACCAGTGATGAAGGCAGGGGGACCTACGAGCAGTACTTC	CATSDEGRGTYEQYF
.	TRBV12-3/TRBV12-4	TRBJ2-3	.	TGTGCCAGCAGTTTGATTAGCGAGGGTACGCAGTATTTT	CASSLISEGTQYF
many	TRBV10-3	TRBJ2-7	TRBD1	TGTGCCATCAACGTCGGGACAGGGGGCTACGAGCAGTACTTC	CAINVGTGGYEQYF
.	TRBV27	TRBJ1-6	.	TGTGCCAGCAAGAGGCAGGGGCTCTCACCCCTCCACTTT	CASKRQGLSPLHF
.	TRBV15	TRBJ1-1	TRBD1	TGTGCCACCAGCCCGCAATTGGGGACAGGAGAAGCTTTCTTT	CATSPQLGTGEAFF